This TCR beta chain was observed in a study of shared clonotypes between healthy human individuals. Sorted-subset replicate PCR reactions contained roughly 200 ng DNA, corresponding to about 30,000 T cell genomes. In the original analysis: Junction-only sequences without quality scores were provided by ImmunoSEQ, so filtering was different. Measured with immunoSEQ multiplex PCR; TCRdb has only the in-frame clones, and not every one. That table furnishes V, J and clone size, whereas the DNA furnished D and trimming. The repertoire holds fewer than 850,000 clones, with about two thirds as singletons. Details on this clone: Its target is unknown.

Study-level results: Sampling covered blood only; tissue repertoires likely differ. Clonotypes that were shared across several donors made up around 5% of naive CD4 clonotypes.

The sample taken for sequencing was memory CD4+ T cells sorted from blood. Sample subset: CD45RA-negative fraction. This receptor was identified in a woman aged 25 to 39 in good health.

CDR3 in amino acids: CASSGQKYEQYF. The CDR3 DNA sequence: TGTGCCAGCTCAGGACAGAAATACGAGCAGTACTTC. The chain is built from TRBV18 and TRBJ2-7; D is perhaps TRBD1 (6 bases). V was pared by 5 bases and J by 4 bases, with 9 bases between. The CDR3 has 12 amino acids. The germline CDR1 and CDR2 sequences are KGHSH and LQKENI.